This T cell receptor beta chain was captured in a study of cytomegalovirus exposure and HLA in healthy donors. PCR involved 60 Vbeta and 13 Jbeta primers. Only in-frame clones appear in the TCRdb table, and some are missing; sequencing was by immunoSEQ multiplex PCR. The sample carries 90,000 to 100,000 clones, 69% recorded once. Trimming at V came to 4 bases and at J to 4 bases, leaving 12 bases not matched to a gene. The CDR3 length is 17 residues. Germline V gives CDR1 SGHRS, CDR2 YFSETQ. Notes on this clone: The antigen remains undetermined.

Overall study findings and caveats: The authors confirmed in vitro that a few CMV-associated chains were specific for CMV antigens. Associated with cytomegalovirus, according to the listing, were 150 to 200 TCR beta chains. A later analysis found that most CMV-associated TCR beta chains appeared HLA-restricted. Most subjects had HLA-A and HLA-B alleles reportedly predicted accurately by TCR beta sequences.

This clonotype originated in a man aged 45 to 65 in good health and CMV-seronegative. The sample consisted of PBMCs. V usage is TRBV5-1 and J usage is TRBJ2-5; 11 positions agree with TRBD2. The CDR3 DNA sequence: TGCGCCAGCAGCGTGCTCTCTAGCGGGGGGCTCGGAGAGACCCAGTACTTC. This encodes CASSVLSSGGLGETQYF.